This T cell receptor beta chain originates from a study of beta chain features in type 1 diabetes (dated by TCRdb to 2017 to 2018). Regarding the research as a whole: Mean age, gender distribution, total cell number and subset yield did not differ between patients and healthy donors. Across all samples, some 99 million sorted cells were examined, and cell number per subset correlated strongly with RNA yield. The study compared the TCRB repertoires of sorted circulating CD4+ T cell subsets in recently diagnosed type 1 diabetes patients with those in matched healthy donors. Regulatory and stem cell-like memory subsets were isolated from only 8 patients and about eight healthy donors, whereas naive and central memory subsets came from all 30 or so donors. The full study reports these points: Because cDNA rather than genomic DNA was sequenced, highly expressing activated cells could have been over-represented, although no difference in activation and CD3 levels was found between groups. A moderate but significant shortening of TCRB CDR3 length was observed in type 1 diabetes patients in all four CD4+ subsets. HLA sub-analyses involved small numbers of individuals, so any influence of HLA type on TCRB rearrangement remained unresolved. The naive, central memory and regulatory TCRB repertoires appeared to resemble one another more closely among patients than among healthy donors. Fewer insertions and more nucleotide deletions at VDJ recombination sites were observed in patients with type 1 diabetes, implying thymic rearrangement abnormalities. Shorter templates might be favored by PCR, yet because patient and control samples were amplified and corrected together, any such skew would affect both groups equally.

Each donor gave one peripheral blood draw, averaging roughly 0.11 L, which was collected into heparinised tubes. A BD FACSAria II was used to sort naive, central memory, regulatory and stem cell-like memory CD4+ T cells with a panel that included CD45RO, CCR7, CD25, CD127, CD95 and CD27. A purity above 98% was achieved for all sorted populations. PBMCs were isolated immediately by Lymphoprep density gradient centrifugation and stained directly without culture. So that batch effects would be minimized, each experiment stained and sorted samples in pairs, pairing one healthy donor with one patient. CDR1 and CDR2 (SEHNR, FQNEAQ) derive from the germline V gene (reference sequence). Trimming leaves V shorter by 5 bases and J shorter by 15 bases, with the junction holding 6 bases beyond the gene matches. The CDR3 runs 11 residues from the cysteine to the phenylalanine. The only DNA kept is the CDR3, 33 bases in frame from the first base.

The entire isolated RNA was reverse transcribed using the High Capacity cDNA Reverse Transcription Kit, and thus expressed TCRB transcripts were sequenced. Deep immunoSEQ sequencing was applied to naive, central memory and regulatory T cell samples, giving an average of roughly 3.3 million total reads per sample. After sorted cells were lysed in RLT buffer, RNA was extracted with DNase-treated RNeasy Micro or Mini kits, with the choice depending on cell number. To prevent cross-contamination, every cell subset was processed on its own, while patient and healthy donor samples were processed together. The immunoSEQ multiplex PCR was used to amplify TCRB sequences from cDNA, yielding 87-bp fragments that span the CDR3 region. The amplicons were sequenced using the Illumina HiSeq platform. Per the authors' processing: PCR bias was computationally corrected using synthetic template baselines, reads within Hamming distance 2 were collapsed, and singletons that could not be merged were discarded. Reads were aligned against IMGT to assign V, D and J genes, CDR3 length and insertions or deletions at six rearrangement sites. Clonotype counts were normalized to sorted cell number within each subset before computing true diversity and Gini coefficients with the tcR R package. The overlap coefficient, calculated on TCRB nucleotide sequences, was used to measure repertoire sharing. Out-of-frame TCRB sequences from naive cells were analyzed to stand in for the pre-selection repertoire. Drawn from immuneACCESS, this table holds only the in-frame rearrangements with V and J called that TCRdb kept. Clones are partly lost; checked studies trace under half to an unresolved V gene and leave the rest unexplained. Clone size and the V and J calls come from that table; the DNA yielded D and trimming. The sample data list under 450,000 clones, and more than 13% of these were observed just once. Roughly 0.019% of the sample rests with the top ten.

Regarding this clone: Its antigen is currently not known. No much larger clonotype is one base removed from it; base qualities were not supplied.

In this chain, TRBV7-9 is recombined with TRBJ2-4; 8 of the junction bases match TRBD1. The clonotype originates from a woman aged 18 to 35 in good health. Sequencing was done on a sample of naive CD4+ T cells from blood. The cell subset or site label on this specimen signifies: true naive CD4+ T cells. CDR3 sequence: CASSGRQGRYF. The base sequence is TGTGCCAGCAGCGGACGACAGGGGCGGTACTTC.